The sequence of this T cell receptor (beta chain) was determined in a study of regulatory T cells in long-lasting Graves disease. Study in general: Patients with persistent Graves' disease had over 5 years of antithyroid drugs and persistent TSH receptor antibodies.

About this clonotype: What it binds is unknown.

Construction of the TCR beta libraries employed iRepertoire HTBI primers in conjunction with Arm-PCR of CDR3 regions. MiXCR, run by TCRdb on the multiplex PCR reads, gives a single entry per CDR3 protein. The sample carries fewer than 400,000 distinct CDR3 sequences, 20% to 25% recorded once. General study points: With persistent disease, TRBV28, TRBJ1-2 and TRBJ2-5 were the favored segments.

V shed 5 bases and J shed 3 bases, with 17 bases lying between them. This CDR3 is built from 15 residues. Germline V CDR1 and CDR2: MNHEY, SMNVEV (reference sequence). As to time point: persistent/refractory GD, antithyroid drugs over 5 years with positive TRAb. From RNA extracted from PBMCs, the TCR library was made. The chain uses TRBV27 and TRBJ2-7; a weak D match, TRBD1 (9 bases). The sample in question was peripheral blood mononuclear cells (PBMCs), obtained when the disease was refractory, from a patient treated with antithyroid drugs. The receptor was derived from a female donor with Graves disease. The CDR3 coding sequence is TGTGCCAGCAGTATTGTAGCGGGACAGGGCTACGAGCAGTACTTC. It translates to CASSIVAGQGYEQYF.